This T cell receptor (beta chain) was identified during a study of shared clonotypes between healthy human individuals. Broader study findings: Clonotypes that were shared across a handful of donors made up roughly 5% of naive CD4 clonotypes.

About this clone itself: The antigen remains undetermined.

Naivety among CD8 cells was defined by CD45RO negativity and positive CCR7 selection, thereby excluding terminally differentiated effector memory CD45RA+ cells. The CDR3 runs 15 residues. V was shortened by 5 bases and J by 5 bases, with 17 bases between the two germline ends. Per the germline V gene, CDR1 is SGHAT and CDR2 is FQNNGV. Using immunoSEQ multiplex PCR, the repertoire was profiled, and TCRdb retains in-frame clones only, with some absent. The sample contains about 820,000 clones, around 93% of which appear only once. This receptor was identified in a man younger than 45 in good health. The sample was naive CD8+ T cells sorted from blood. V gene TRBV11-2 combines with J gene TRBJ2-3; tentatively, D is TRBD2 (7 bases). The CDR3 DNA is TGTGCCAGCAGCAGGGGGACCGGGAGGATAGATACGCAGTATTTT. Amino acid sequence: CASSRGTGRIDTQYF.